Included here is one T cell receptor (beta chain) sequence, with context. Original methodology: Nucleated cell number was recorded as an estimate derived from reference gene primer amplification. Sequencing used immunoSEQ multiplex PCR; TCRdb keeps in-frame clones, though not all of them. The DNA gave D and trimming, while V, J and clone size come from that table. The sample carries about 230,000 clones, approximately 87% recorded once. This sample was included in a study of blood T cell repertoires in COVID-19. Study background: In each case, the material was cDNA or gDNA derived from T cells, B-cell-depleted T cells, or PBMCs.

The CDR3 is made up of 17 amino acids. V lost 0 bases, J lost 2 bases, and 16 bases lay in between. Per the germline V gene, CDR1 is ENHRY and CDR2 is SYGVKD. The TCR sequence derives from a woman aged 70-85 years with active or convalescent COVID-19. The material sequenced was peripheral blood. This chain uses TRBV10-3 with TRBJ2-5; maybe TRBD2 (5 bases). The CDR3 coding sequence is TGTGCCATCAGTGAGTCGAGGGCCCGGCCCCGGCAAGAGACCCAGTACTTC. Protein product: CAISESRARPRQETQYF.